Listed here is a single T cell receptor beta chain. Its recognized antigen is unknown. Base qualities are missing; no much larger clone stands one base away. This sample is drawn from a study of blood T cell repertoires in COVID-19 (dated by TCRdb to about 2020). The study in broad terms: The collaborator samples originated in the United States, Italy and Spain and spanned the acute and convalescent phases of COVID-19. Deeply sampled blood TCRbeta repertoires from subjects exposed to, actively infected with, or recovered from COVID-19 were included in the dataset. Where available, HLA class I and class II types were taken from metadata supplied by the sample provider and were not determined by assay-based typing. The repertoires were released in a freely available public database meant as a resource for research on the immune response to SARS-CoV-2. The sample metadata nearly always contained a de-identified subject ID, COVID-19 status, age in years and sex. The samples were drawn from two sources: the first 160 participants of the ongoing ImmuneRACE study, and 1,254 subjects contributed by 6 global collaborators. The prospective study material was composed of cDNA or gDNA derived from T cells, B-cell-depleted T cells, or PBMCs.

Broad study findings and their caveats: The quantity of clinical and demographic metadata differed by source and by participant and was supplied without curation.

Here V drops 2 bases and J drops 7 bases, and the junction holds 4 bases not matched to any gene. Reading the germline V gene gives CDR1 SGHAT and CDR2 FQNNGV. Inclusive of the bounding cysteine and phenylalanine, the CDR3 is 14 residues long. The CDR3 DNA has 42 bases and is translated from base 1. The immunoSEQ Assay, a bias-controlled multiplex PCR, was used to amplify TCRbeta CDR3 regions from genomic DNA. Processing in the source paper ran as follows. Nucleated cell counts per sample were estimated from amplification of reference gene primers within the assay. To quantify the absolute abundance of each unique TCRbeta CDR3 rearrangement, sequence reads were collapsed and filtered. Productive Simpson clonality was computed per sample as the square root of Simpson's diversity index over productive rearrangements. TCRdb mirrors the immuneACCESS table, restricted to in-frame sequences. Some clones are absent from its copies; in checked studies, under half trace to an unresolved V gene, and the reason for the others is unknown. V and J calls and clone size are copied from that table; D and trimming were computed from the DNA. This sample holds about 430,000 clones; approximately 90% were observed only once. The ten largest make up 0.95% to 1% of the sample.

Enrolling through a virtual design, the prospective study's participants ranged in age from roughly 18 to 90 years and lived across 24 United States geographic areas. To assign participants to cohorts, the prospective study relied on clinical history that participants themselves reported in a screening survey and a study questionnaire. Each participant in the prospective study had whole blood, serum and a nasopharyngeal or oropharyngeal swab collected by mobile phlebotomists. Participants in the prospective study had the option to provide additional blood draws and questionnaires over a 2-month period. Before DNA extraction, prospective study blood samples were shipped either frozen or at room temperature.

The specimen was PBMCs or T cells enriched from blood (not recorded which). The chain joins TRBV11-2 to TRBJ1-3, with TRBD1 identical over 8 junction bases. The TCR sequence derives from a woman aged 25 to 39 with acute COVID-19. The encoded CDR3 is CASSLPQGANTIYF. The DNA sequence is given as TGTGCCAGCAGCTTACCGCAGGGGGCGAACACCATATATTTT.